These T cell receptor beta chains were read from a single sample in a study of response to subunit inactivated influenza vaccine. TCRdb re-analysed the RT-PCR reads in MiXCR, keeping a single row per CDR3 protein. The repertoire consists of just over 300,000 distinct CDR3 sequences, with approximately 20% occurring once and the leading ten covering 10%. The specimen comprised PBMCs from blood, sampled less than 22 months after vaccination. The receptors come from a man aged 50-75 years who received an inactivated influenza vaccine. The CDR3 runs from the conserved cysteine through the conserved F or W. Each record gives: CDR3 DNA, CDR3 protein, J gene, clone size, D gene, V gene. D genes are given only for firm matches. Clone sizes are given selectively: once, few, many, or a class where the clone is expanded.

CDR3nt: TGCAGTGCCCTCTCCGCTGCTGACAATGAGCAGTTCTTC; CDR3aa: CSALSAADNEQFF; j_gene: TRBJ2-1; abundance: many; d_gene: .; v_gene: TRBV20-1
CDR3nt: TGCGCCAGCAGCCAATACTCTCCTTCCCCGCAAAACACCATATATTTT; CDR3aa: CASSQYSPSPQNTIYF; j_gene: TRBJ1-3; abundance: few; d_gene: .; v_gene: TRBV4-3
CDR3nt: TGTGCCAGCAGCCAAGACACAGGACGTAGCACCATATATTTT; CDR3aa: CASSQDTGRSTIYF; j_gene: TRBJ1-3; abundance: .; d_gene: .; v_gene: TRBV3-1
CDR3nt: TGCAGTGCTAGACTGGGACTAGCGCCCCCCCAGTACTTC; CDR3aa: CSARLGLAPPQYF; j_gene: TRBJ2-5; abundance: .; d_gene: TRBD2; v_gene: TRBV20-1
CDR3nt: TGTGCCAGCAGCTTGGTGAGAGGGCTAGCGGGGTCCCCTAGCACAGATACGCAGTATTTT; CDR3aa: CASSLVRGLAGSPSTDTQYF; j_gene: TRBJ2-3; abundance: .; d_gene: TRBD2; v_gene: TRBV5-6
CDR3nt: TGTGCCAGCATGCCGCCAGGGGAGGTGAACACTGAAGCTTTCTTT; CDR3aa: CASMPPGEVNTEAFF; j_gene: TRBJ1-1; abundance: few; d_gene: .; v_gene: TRBV6-1
CDR3nt: TGTGCCAGCAGCGAGACCCCCGCTAGGACTGAAGCTTTCTTT; CDR3aa: CASSETPARTEAFF; j_gene: TRBJ1-1; abundance: .; d_gene: .; v_gene: TRBV12-3/TRBV12-4
CDR3nt: TGTGCCAGTAGTAAGGGTCGTACCCCTGAAGCTTTCTTT; CDR3aa: CASSKGRTPEAFF; j_gene: TRBJ1-1; abundance: few; d_gene: .; v_gene: TRBV19
CDR3nt: TGTGCCAGCAGCTTAGTTAGGCTAGCGGGAGGGCCTACATACGAGCAGTACTTC; CDR3aa: CASSLVRLAGGPTYEQYF; j_gene: TRBJ2-7; abundance: once; d_gene: TRBD2; v_gene: TRBV7-8
CDR3nt: TGCGCCAGCAGTGAGTGGGGGTACGGTCAGCCCCAGCATTTT; CDR3aa: CASSEWGYGQPQHF; j_gene: TRBJ1-5; abundance: few; d_gene: .; v_gene: TRBV10-1
CDR3nt: TGTGCCAGCAGGGGCAGGACCAGCAATCAGCCCCAGCATTTT; CDR3aa: CASRGRTSNQPQHF; j_gene: TRBJ1-5; abundance: .; d_gene: .; v_gene: TRBV12-3/TRBV12-4
CDR3nt: TGTGCCAGCAGTTTGTTCCGGCGGACTGAAGCTTTCTTT; CDR3aa: CASSLFRRTEAFF; j_gene: TRBJ1-1; abundance: .; d_gene: .; v_gene: TRBV28
CDR3nt: TGTGCCAGCAGCTTATGGGGGAATAGCAATCAGCCCCAGCATTTT; CDR3aa: CASSLWGNSNQPQHF; j_gene: TRBJ1-5; abundance: many; d_gene: .; v_gene: TRBV7-2
CDR3nt: TGTGCCAGCAGCTATACTAGCGGGGTCTACAATGAGCAGTTCTTC; CDR3aa: CASSYTSGVYNEQFF; j_gene: TRBJ2-1; abundance: few; d_gene: TRBD2; v_gene: TRBV11-2
CDR3nt: TGCAGTGCTAGAGATCAAGTGGCCACTGAAGCTTTCTTT; CDR3aa: CSARDQVATEAFF; j_gene: TRBJ1-1; abundance: few; d_gene: .; v_gene: TRBV20-1
CDR3nt: TGTGCCAGCAGTTACTCGAGTACCGCTGCTTTCGGAAACACCATATATTTT; CDR3aa: CASSYSSTAAFGNTIYF; j_gene: TRBJ1-3; abundance: many; d_gene: .; v_gene: TRBV6-5
CDR3nt: TGTGCCACCAGCAGAGTGACTAGCGGAGAGACCCAGTACTTC; CDR3aa: CATSRVTSGETQYF; j_gene: TRBJ2-5; abundance: few; d_gene: TRBD2; v_gene: TRBV15
CDR3nt: TGTGCCAGCAGCACCGACGGACAGAGCAATCAGCCCCAGCATTTT; CDR3aa: CASSTDGQSNQPQHF; j_gene: TRBJ1-5; abundance: .; d_gene: .; v_gene: TRBV5-4
CDR3nt: TGTGCCAGCAGCTTGGGACGGGACAGGGGGAATTCACCCCTCCACTTT; CDR3aa: CASSLGRDRGNSPLHF; j_gene: TRBJ1-6; abundance: .; d_gene: TRBD1; v_gene: TRBV5-6
CDR3nt: TGTGCCAGCAGCCAAGGTCTCAGGCCCAATCAGCCCCAGCATTTT; CDR3aa: CASSQGLRPNQPQHF; j_gene: TRBJ1-5; abundance: .; d_gene: .; v_gene: TRBV4-2
CDR3nt: TGTGCCAGCAGTGTGCGGGGGAGGGGAAATTCACCCCTCCACTTT; CDR3aa: CASSVRGRGNSPLHF; j_gene: TRBJ1-6; abundance: many; d_gene: .; v_gene: TRBV2
CDR3nt: TGTGCCAGCAGCTTGGGGGACTCTGGAAACACCATATATTTT; CDR3aa: CASSLGDSGNTIYF; j_gene: TRBJ1-3; abundance: many; d_gene: .; v_gene: TRBV5-5
CDR3nt: TGCGCCAGCAGCCAAGCCCCGGGACAGGGGATACAAGAGACCCAGTACTTC; CDR3aa: CASSQAPGQGIQETQYF; j_gene: TRBJ2-5; abundance: .; d_gene: TRBD1; v_gene: TRBV4-3
CDR3nt: TGTGCCAGCAGTGATGGACAGGTTCTGAACACTGAAGCTTTCTTT; CDR3aa: CASSDGQVLNTEAFF; j_gene: TRBJ1-1; abundance: few; d_gene: TRBD1; v_gene: TRBV12-3/TRBV12-4
CDR3nt: TGTGCCAGCAGTTATCACAGGATGACAGGAGAGTACGAGCAGTACTTC; CDR3aa: CASSYHRMTGEYEQYF; j_gene: TRBJ2-7; abundance: .; d_gene: .; v_gene: TRBV6-5
CDR3nt: TGCTCTACGGGGCGCGGCGAAGCTTTCTTT; CDR3aa: CSTGRGEAFF; j_gene: TRBJ1-1; abundance: many; d_gene: .; v_gene: TRBV29-1
CDR3nt: TGTGCCAGCAGCTTGCCCAACAAGGACAGGGTAGCGCAGTATTTT; CDR3aa: CASSLPNKDRVAQYF; j_gene: TRBJ2-3; abundance: few; d_gene: TRBD1; v_gene: TRBV7-8
CDR3nt: TGTGCCAGCAGCCGAGGGGGAGGGGCCACTGAAGCTTTCTTT; CDR3aa: CASSRGGGATEAFF; j_gene: TRBJ1-1; abundance: few; d_gene: .; v_gene: TRBV11-2
CDR3nt: TGCGCCAGCAGCTTTGCCGCCGGAGCAGCTAATGAAAAACTGTTTTTT; CDR3aa: CASSFAAGAANEKLFF; j_gene: TRBJ1-4; abundance: .; d_gene: .; v_gene: TRBV5-1
CDR3nt: TGTGCCAGCAGCAGGGGGGCCGATCCTGGAAACACCATATATTTT; CDR3aa: CASSRGADPGNTIYF; j_gene: TRBJ1-3; abundance: few; d_gene: .; v_gene: TRBV5-5